Following are 16 T cell receptor beta chains from one sample sequenced in a study of blood T cells in healthy people across ages. Alongside a J-beta primer mix, a sample-barcoded 5' primer served in a second PCR lasting roughly 6 to 11 cycles. TCRdb re-derived calls from the 5' RACE reads in MiXCR, one entry per CDR3 protein. The sample includes more than 1 million distinct CDR3 sequences, 35% to 50% of them seen just once. Sequencing was performed on blood. The receptor set was obtained from an older woman in good health.

This chain links TRBV28 with TRBJ1-4; D call uncertain. Trimming cost V 5 bases and J 10 bases, with 11 bases left between them. CDR1 and CDR2 from the germline V gene are MDHEN and SYDVKM. This CDR3 is 12 amino acids long. The CDR3 loop is CASSPSGGKLFF. CDR3 in DNA: TGTGCCAGCAGTCCTAGTGGAGGAAAACTGTTTTTT.

The table lists this clonotype with a few counts. The V call is TRBV29-1, the J call TRBJ2-6, with D possibly being TRBD1 (6 bases). This CDR3 region has 18 residues. With 7 bases removed from V and 0 bases from J, the gap between germline ends came to 22 bases. Germline CDR1 SQVTM, CDR2 ANQGSEA. The CDR3, as DNA: TGCAGCGCGAGGGCTCGGGGACACGCCGACTCTGGGGCCAACGTCCTGACTTTC. The encoded protein is CSARARGHADSGANVLTF.

V gene TRBV27 combines with J gene TRBJ2-5; 7 bases are a match to TRBD2. J was trimmed by 4 bases and V by 5 bases; bases with no gene match: 10. CDR1 and CDR2 from the germline V gene are MNHEY and SMNVEV (reference sequence). The CDR3 is 15 residues long. The CDR3 loop reads CASSRWGGIRETQYF. CDR3 coding DNA: TGTGCCAGCAGTCGGTGGGGGGGAATAAGAGAGACCCAGTACTTC.

The rearrangement joins TRBV7-2 to TRBJ1-2, with 8 bases lining up with TRBD1. The CDR3 runs to 14 residues. V lost 5 bases and J lost 2; bases outside the gene matches: 4. Germline V lookup: CDR1 SGHTA, CDR2 FQGNSA. The CDR3 protein is CASSPDRGNYGYTF. The CDR3, as DNA: TGTGCCAGCAGCCCTGACAGGGGAAACTATGGCTACACCTTC.

Comment on this clonotype: An end of the junction does not agree with germline; a read error may underlie this. The chain is built from TRBV7-2 and TRBJ2-1; 10 nucleotides line up with TRBD2. The CDR3 runs to 15 residues. Germline assignment: CDR1 SGHTA and CDR2 FQGNSA. The CDR3 coding sequence is TGTGCCGGCAGACAAGCGGGAGGGCCGTACAATGAGCAGTTCTTC. Translated: CAGRQAGGPYNEQFF.

This clonotype was counted ten times or more. The chain uses TRBV11-2 and TRBJ2-1; 15 nucleotides match TRBD2. V lost 2 bases to trimming and J lost 9 bases; unmatched junction nucleotides: 8. CDR1 is SGHAT and CDR2 is FQNNGV in the germline V gene. CDR3 length: 17 residues. The CDR3 region has the DNA TGTGCCAGCAGCTTATACGGGACTAGCGGGAGGTCGCGTGAGCAGTTCTTC. This encodes CASSLYGTSGRSREQFF.

The chain carries TRBV4-1 and TRBJ2-5, with a weak D call TRBD2 (6 bases). The ends were cut back, 4 bases at V and 2 bases at J, with 17 bases in the middle. The CDR3 runs 16 residues. The germline CDR1 and CDR2 sequences are MGHRA and YSYEKL. The CDR3 DNA sequence: TGCGCCAGCAGCCTAAGTCATGCCGGGGGTCAAGAGACCCAGTACTTC. It yields the protein CASSLSHAGGQETQYF.

This clonotype was seen a few times. A read error may produce the germline difference seen at one junction end. The V call is TRBV16, the J call TRBJ2-5; the D is unclear. Germline CDR1 KGHSY, CDR2 FQNENV. This CDR3 comprises 14 residues. This CDR3 is CASSQSPSQGTQYF. The CDR3 DNA is TGTGCCAGCAGCCAATCCCCCAGCCAAGGGACCCAGTACTTC.

This clonotype was found a few times. The genes are TRBV12-3 or TRBV12-4 and TRBJ2-3, with D perhaps matching TRBD2 (5 bases). Trimming removed 3 bases from V and 0 bases from J, with 10 bases in between. The CDR3 is 15 amino acids. CDR3: CASSFGGYSTDTQYF. The CDR3 nucleotides are TGTGCCAGCAGTTTCGGAGGTTATAGCACAGATACGCAGTATTTT.

The chain couples TRBV27 to TRBJ2-4, with no clear D. The better agreement between TRBJ2-7 and the DNA end casts doubt on the J call. The CDR3 loop spans 13 amino acids. Germline V gene data show CDR1 as MNHEY and CDR2 as SMNVEV (reference sequence). The CDR3 DNA reads TGTGCCAGCAGTGTCGTGCCCACCTACGAGCAGTACTTC. Translating it yields CASSVVPTYEQYF.

The chain links TRBV14 to TRBJ2-1; tentatively, D is TRBD2 (5 bases). Germline-derived CDR1 and CDR2 are SGHDN and FVKESK. V dropped 3 bases and J dropped 0 bases, with 9 bases sitting between them. The CDR3 consists of 15 residues. The CDR3 coding sequence is TGTGCCAGCAGCCATGAAAGCGGCTCCTACAATGAGCAGTTCTTC. This codes for CASSHESGSYNEQFF.

Note on this clonotype: The junction shows a germline mismatch at one end, possibly a read error. The chain joins TRBV6-5 to TRBJ2-1; D not resolved. Per germline, CDR1 MNHEY and CDR2 SVGAGI. CDR3 size: 14 residues. The CDR3 bases are TGTGCCAACAGTTACTCGAGCCAGGCGCATGAGCAGTTCTTC. Its translation: CANSYSSQAHEQFF.

This clonotype was seen more than once but under ten times. V and J are TRBV28 and TRBJ1-5; no definite D call. This CDR3 contains 14 residues. Trimming stripped 3 bases from V and 2 bases from J, with 8 bases between. Germline CDR1 reads MDHEN; CDR2 reads SYDVKM. CDR3 sequence: CASSFWQRNQPQHF. The CDR3 DNA sequence: TGTGCCAGCAGTTTTTGGCAGCGCAATCAGCCCCAGCATTTT.

This clonotype was counted a few times. This sequence joins TRBV24-1 and TRBJ2-1; 11 nucleotides match TRBD2. Germline lookup yields CDR1 KGHDR and CDR2 SFDVKD. V lost 3 bases, J lost 8 bases, and 11 bases stayed unmatched. The CDR3 is 17 amino acids. CDR3 residues: CATSDISGTSGVDEQFF. CDR3 sequence (DNA): TGTGCCACCAGTGATATTTCCGGGACTAGCGGCGTGGATGAGCAGTTCTTC.

The chain has TRBV20-1 and TRBJ2-5, with a possible D match to TRBD2 (7 bases). With 1 base removed from V and 13 bases from J, the gap between germline ends came to 37 bases. CDR1 is DFQATT, CDR2 SNEGSKA, per germline (reference sequence). This CDR3 comprises 19 residues. CDR3 coding DNA: TGCAGTGCTAGAGTCCACAGGGAGGGAATCCGACTCGACCCTCACGAGCGGTACTTC. It specifies CSARVHREGIRLDPHERYF.

This clonotype was recorded many times. The chain carries TRBV2 and TRBJ2-5; TRBD1 agrees at 7 bases. The trim removed 6 bases at V and 1 base at J, leaving 2 bases unmatched. Germline CDR1 is SNHLY and CDR2 is FYNNEI. The CDR3 has 13 amino acids. CDR3 coding DNA: TGTGCCAGCAGATCAGGGGGCCAAGAGACCCAGTACTTC. Amino acids: CASRSGGQETQYF.